The clone carrying this TCR beta chain was seen ten or more times. These data originate in a study of regulatory T cells in long-lasting Graves disease. In the study overall: Antithyroid drugs had been taken by newly diagnosed Graves' patients for under 3 months.

Germline V gives CDR1 LGHDT, CDR2 YNNKEL (reference sequence). The CDR3 loop spans 14 amino acids. Trimming left V 4 bases short and J 5 bases short, with 12 bases between. Time point reported: newly diagnosed GD, antithyroid drugs for less than 3 months. PBMC-extracted RNA yielded the TCR library. iRepertoire HTBI primers and Arm-PCR of CDR3 regions built TCR beta libraries. A single record per CDR3 protein comes from TCRdb applying MiXCR to the multiplex PCR reads. The sample contains 350,000 to 450,000 distinct CDR3 sequences, just under 15% of which appear only once. Another study also made use of these data, one on T cells in Graves' hyperthyroidism and ophthalmopathy. That work states: TCR CDR3 regions were first amplified by RT-PCR with HTBI primers.

Specimen: peripheral blood mononuclear cells (PBMCs), collected at new diagnosis, from a patient treated with antithyroid drugs. This receptor was identified in a woman in her 30s with Graves disease. The chain joins TRBV3-1 to TRBJ2-1; a weak D match, TRBD2 (6 bases). The CDR3 coding sequence is TGTGCCAGCAGCCTGGGACTTACCAACAATGAGCAGTTCTTC. Residues: CASSLGLTNNEQFF.